These T cell receptor beta chains were read from a single sample in a study of blood T cell repertoires in COVID-19. Assay used: immunoSEQ multiplex PCR; TCRdb lists only in-frame clones, some missing. Here the sample spans some 170,000 clones, 85% to 95% being singletons. Material: peripheral blood. These receptors all come from an older woman with COVID-19, enrolled during active disease. Each CDR3 is given with its conserved first and last residue. A D gene is named only where the DNA matches it firmly. Size values are once, few and many counts, or a class for expanded clones, and some rows have none.

clone_size d_call cdr3_length j_call v_call cdr3_aa cdr3_nt
. TRBD1 16 TRBJ1-2 TRBV19 CASSILQGASYYGYTF TGTGCCAGTAGTATTCTTCAGGGGGCCTCTTACTATGGCTACACCTTC
. . 17 TRBJ1-1 TRBV7-2 CASSKGRGSGLNTEAFF TGTGCCAGCTCAAAAGGTCGTGGTTCGGGGTTGAACACTGAAGCTTTCTTT
once . 17 TRBJ2-5 TRBV4-1 CASSQTLQGGSQETQYF TGCGCCAGCAGCCAGACCCTTCAGGGGGGATCGCAAGAGACCCAGTACTTC
. . 17 TRBJ1-5 TRBV19 CASSISQIDRPGQPQHF TGTGCCAGTAGTATAAGCCAAATAGACAGGCCCGGGCAGCCCCAGCATTTT
. TRBD1 14 TRBJ2-7 TRBV7-9 CASSFRDRHYEQYF TGTGCCAGCAGCTTCCGGGACAGACACTACGAGCAGTACTTC
. . 14 TRBJ2-5 TRBV11-2 CASSLGRQWETQYF TGTGCCAGCAGCTTAGGCCGACAGTGGGAGACCCAGTACTTC
once . 15 TRBJ1-4 TRBV5-4 CASSTDRDLNEKLFF TGTGCCAGCAGCACCGACCGGGACTTAAATGAAAAACTGTTTTTT
. . 14 TRBJ1-3 TRBV29-1 CSVEEGLTGNTIYF TGCAGCGTTGAAGAGGGGCTGACTGGAAACACCATATATTTT
few . 15 TRBJ2-3 TRBV7-9 CASSPWGELTDTQYF TGTGCCAGCAGTCCCTGGGGGGAACTCACAGATACGCAGTATTTT
. . 14 TRBJ2-7 TRBV29-1 CSVEVSRGAYEQYF TGCAGCGTTGAAGTCTCCAGGGGAGCCTACGAGCAGTACTTC
. . 14 TRBJ2-2 TRBV5-1 CASSSTLGGGELFF TGCGCCAGCAGCTCAACTCTGGGAGGCGGGGAGCTGTTTTTT
. . 15 TRBJ2-7 TRBV4-1 CASSQVPDSSYEQYF TGCGCCAGCAGCCAGGTCCCGGACAGCTCCTACGAGCAGTACTTC
. . 14 TRBJ1-5 TRBV5-4 CATGVAGSNQPQHF TGTGCCACCGGGGTAGCGGGTTCAAATCAGCCCCAGCATTTT
. TRBD1 15 TRBJ2-1 TRBV5-6 CASTLQGATYNEQFF TGTGCCAGCACCTTACAGGGGGCTACCTACAATGAGCAGTTCTTC
. . 15 TRBJ1-6 TRBV18 CASSLGMGGGSPLHF TGTGCCAGCTCACTTGGAATGGGAGGGGGTTCACCCCTCCACTTT
. TRBD1 17 TRBJ2-1 TRBV4-3 CASSHMPGDRGLGEQFF TGCGCCAGCAGCCACATGCCCGGGGACAGGGGGCTCGGTGAGCAGTTCTTC
. TRBD1 15 TRBJ2-2 TRBV18 CASSTGTGSVGELFF TGTGCCAGCTCAACCGGGACAGGGTCTGTCGGGGAGCTGTTTTTT
. TRBD1 14 TRBJ2-5 TRBV9 CASSISGQQETQYF TGTGCCAGCAGCATATCGGGACAGCAAGAGACCCAGTACTTC
. TRBD1 13 TRBJ2-7 TRBV29-1 CSVVQGADGEQYF TGCAGCGTTGTACAGGGGGCAGACGGCGAGCAGTACTTC
. TRBD1 17 TRBJ1-1 TRBV4-1 CASSPFPSGTAYTEAFF TGCGCCAGCAGCCCTTTCCCCTCCGGGACAGCTTACACTGAAGCTTTCTTT
. TRBD1 15 TRBJ1-2 TRBV5-1 CASSWTGTGYDGYTF TGCGCCAGCAGCTGGACCGGGACAGGGTATGATGGCTACACCTTC
. TRBD2 18 TRBJ2-2 TRBV7-9 CASSLMSSGAAGTGELFF TGTGCCAGCAGCTTAATGTCTAGCGGGGCCGCGGGCACCGGGGAGCTGTTTTTT
. . 14 TRBJ1-1 TRBV7-2 CASSLSQGNTEAFF TGTGCCAGCAGCTTATCCCAGGGGAACACTGAAGCTTTCTTT
. . 13 TRBJ2-2 TRBV5-1 CASSSGASGELFF TGCGCCAGCAGCTCGGGAGCCTCCGGGGAGCTGTTTTTT
. TRBD1 14 TRBJ1-4 TRBV5-4 CASSLRTGDEKLFF TGTGCCAGCAGCCTAAGGACAGGGGATGAAAAACTGTTTTTT
. TRBD1 13 TRBJ2-7 TRBV29-1 CSGWTGQMGEQYF TGCAGCGGGTGGACAGGGCAGATGGGCGAGCAGTACTTC
. TRBD1 14 TRBJ2-1 TRBV19 CASNPGQGRGEQFF TGTGCCAGCAACCCTGGACAGGGTCGTGGGGAGCAGTTCTTC
. TRBD2 16 TRBJ2-1 TRBV25-1 CASSGTSFTPYNEQFF TGTGCCAGCAGTGGGACTAGCTTCACGCCCTACAATGAGCAGTTCTTC
. TRBD1 16 TRBJ1-2 TRBV27 CASSLSGQVRYYGYTF TGTGCCAGCAGTTTATCGGGACAGGTTCGCTACTATGGCTACACCTTC
. TRBD1 16 TRBJ1-2 TRBV19 CASSIVSGQGYYGYTF TGTGCCAGTAGTATAGTCTCAGGACAGGGATACTATGGCTACACCTTC
. . 15 TRBJ2-1 TRBV9 CASSVDGGTYNEQFF TGTGCCAGCAGCGTAGACGGGGGTACCTACAATGAGCAGTTCTTC
. TRBD1 13 TRBJ1-2 TRBV6-5 CASNPDRVGGYTF TGTGCCAGCAACCCAGACAGGGTCGGTGGCTACACCTTC
. TRBD1 16 TRBJ1-1 TRBV4-3 CASSQDGTGVNTEAFF TGCGCCAGCAGCCAAGACGGGACAGGGGTGAACACTGAAGCTTTCTTT
. . 14 TRBJ1-4 TRBV5-1 CASSVRSANEKLFF TGCGCCAGCAGCGTCCGTTCTGCTAATGAAAAACTGTTTTTT
. . 16 TRBJ1-2 TRBV6-6 CASSYSDTTFNYGYTF TGTGCCAGCAGTTACTCGGACACGACGTTTAACTATGGCTACACCTTC
few TRBD1 16 TRBJ2-2 TRBV5-4 CASLNLRDSRRGELFF TGTGCCAGCCTCAATCTACGGGACAGTAGGAGGGGGGAGCTGTTTTTT